This T cell receptor beta chain was identified during a study of vaccination and CD4 T cells after COVID-19 (dated by TCRdb to the early 2020s). The study in broad terms: Convalescent patients had a positive SARS-CoV-2 result on nasal swab PCR, and of these patients, several had mild disease and one had severe disease. The convalescent cohort included six males and four females, with two Hispanic individuals, seven Caucasians, two Asians and one multiracial person. Each participant got two doses of either the Pfizer-BioNTech BNT162b2 vaccine (n=8) or the Moderna mRNA-1273 vaccine (n=2). Post-COVID blood samples were collected from convalescent patients a median of roughly 100 days after diagnosis, with a range of about 30 to 161 days. Post-vaccine blood samples were taken a median of about 72 days after the second vaccine dose, with a range of roughly 14 to 241 days. Culture stimuli were overlapping spike peptide pools from SARS-CoV-2 and from the common cold coronaviruses HCoV-NL63, HCoV-OC43 and HCoV-229E. As controls, cultures received a CEFX viral epitope pool (the positive control), an HIV-1 Nef peptide pool (the negative control), or no peptide at all. In under 13 COVID-19 convalescent patients and a handful of infection-naive healthy vaccine recipients, researchers compared the spike-specific CD4+ TCR repertoire from before mRNA vaccination with the repertoire from after.

With respect to this clonotype: This clone's antigen is unknown. The record has no base qualities; no much larger clone is one base away.

V loses 5 bases of germline sequence and J loses 7 bases, and the interval between the two ends is 17 bases. Measured from the cysteine to the phenylalanine, the CDR3 is 14 residues long. Only the CDR3 DNA stays, 42 bases, in frame from base 1. The germline V gene specifies SGHTA as CDR1 and FQGTGA as CDR2. This specimen's treatment or condition label, interpreted: roughly ten-day PBMC culture with coronavirus spike peptide pools or control peptides (ViraFEST assay). The ViraFEST assay, used in the study, expanded antigen-specific T cells with peptide pools and then identified the expanded clonotypes through TCR sequencing. The convalescent patients' positive SARS-CoV-2 PCR tests fell between March and December 2020, which was before the Alpha, Beta and Delta variants emerged in the United States. Each well held millions of PBMCs cultured in IMDM containing approximately 5.3% human AB serum and approximately 9.6 IU/ml IL-2, with about 9.1 ug/ml peptide pools added. On days 3 and 7, half of the culture medium was replaced with fresh IL-2-containing medium. After 10 days of culture, CD4+ T cells were isolated by negative selection using the EasySep CD4+ T cell isolation kit. Ficoll-Paque Plus gradient centrifugation was used to isolate PBMCs from whole blood, and the isolated PBMCs were then either used fresh or cryopreserved at -140C. Triplicate wells were generally used for each culture condition.

The method behind the library was PCR. DNA from cultured CD4+ T cells underwent TCR sequencing with the Oncomine TCR Beta short-read assay at the Johns Hopkins FTIC core. Genomic DNA was extracted from the cultured CD4+ T cells with the QIAamp micro DNA kit. Oncomine TCR Beta libraries made from cultured CD4+ T cells were pooled using unique dual indexes and sequenced on an Illumina iSeq 100. On the study's bioinformatics: Non-productive sequences were removed, and CDR3s not starting with C, not ending with F or W, or shorter than 7 amino acids were discarded. Antigen-specific clonotypes were identified using the MANAFEST web application through comparison of peptide-stimulated wells with reference and other culture wells. An FDR below 0.05, an odds ratio above 5, and a productive frequency above 0.1% in at least two of three replicate wells were required for clones to be considered positive. Cross-reactive clonotypes were defined as significantly expanded in both SARS-CoV-2 spike wells and at least one common cold coronavirus spike condition. Similarity between CDR3 sequences was evaluated in R version 3.6.1 using Levenshtein distances (stringdist) and unrooted phylogenetic trees (ape). TCRdb passed the public sequencing reads through fastp at Q25 and MiXCR, retaining productive beta sequences. Rows with a matching CDR3 protein are joined into one entry that keeps the most common DNA and genes. None of the V and J calls come from the authors' own analysis; TCRdb made them. For this sample the table gives approximately 15,000 distinct CDR3 sequences, of which 53% were detected only once. The ten top clones hold approximately 4% of the sample.

What the study reported, not specific to this receptor: An increase in the median number of SARS-CoV-2-reactive clonotypes from around 20 after infection to 38 after vaccination was observed, but the change was not found to be significant. Of the vaccine-specific clones found in convalescent patients, nearly all (304 of 307) were mono-reactive for SARS-CoV-2 spike instead of being cross-reactive with common cold coronaviruses. The study included relatively few convalescent patients and did not analyze early timepoints after natural infection. Among the post-vaccine SARS-CoV-2-reactive clones in convalescent patients, a median 86.3% showed up only after vaccination, which suggests vaccine-specific priming.

The clonotype comes from a human donor who had recovered from COVID-19. The V and J segments used are TRBV7-3 and TRBJ2-5; a tentative D call is TRBD2 (6 bases match). The sample was CD4+ T cells from blood, cultured in vitro, taken before SARS-CoV-2 vaccination. The CDR3 region reads CASSPGGDGATQYF. The nucleotide sequence is TGTGCCAGCAGCCCAGGAGGGGACGGGGCGACCCAGTACTTC.